This TCR beta chain was found in a study of T cell responses to AZD1222 COVID-19 vaccine. Findings of the study overall: Clonal diversity was possibly underestimated, and white British individuals and females predominated among donors.

Of note for this clone: The antigen is unknown.

Some clones are missing from TCRdb's copy, which holds only in-frame ones; the method was immunoSEQ multiplex PCR. The sample carries under 60,000 clones, around 84% recorded once. The CDR3 covers 14 residues. V lost 1 base and J lost 6, with 7 bases in between. CDR1 is KGHSH, CDR2 LQKENI, per germline. The V and J genes are TRBV18 and TRBJ1-6, with TRBD1 as a possible D gene (5 bases). The TCR comes from an adult in good health. This material consisted of peripheral blood, taken on day 0 of AZD1222 vaccination. CDR3 sequence (DNA): TGTGCCAGCTCACCACGGGACTCTAATTCACCCCTCCACTTT. Amino acid sequence: CASSPRDSNSPLHF.